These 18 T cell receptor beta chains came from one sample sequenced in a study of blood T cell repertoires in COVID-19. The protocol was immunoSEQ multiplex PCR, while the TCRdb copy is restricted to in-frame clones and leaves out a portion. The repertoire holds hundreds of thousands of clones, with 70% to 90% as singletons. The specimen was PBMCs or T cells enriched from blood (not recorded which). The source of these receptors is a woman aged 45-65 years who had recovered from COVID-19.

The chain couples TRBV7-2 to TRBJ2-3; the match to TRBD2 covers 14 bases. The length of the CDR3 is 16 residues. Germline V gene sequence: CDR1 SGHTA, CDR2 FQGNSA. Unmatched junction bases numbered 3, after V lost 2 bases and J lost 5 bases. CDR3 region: CASSLRGLAGVDTQYF. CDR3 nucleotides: TGTGCCAGCAGCTTAAGGGGACTAGCGGGAGTAGATACGCAGTATTTT. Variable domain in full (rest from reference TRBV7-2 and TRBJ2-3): GAGVSQSPSNKVTEKGKDVELRCDPISGHTALYWYRQSLGQGLEFLIYFQGNSAPDKSGLPSDRFSAERTGGSVSTLTIQRTQQEDSAVYLCASSLRGLAGVDTQYFGPGTRLTVL.

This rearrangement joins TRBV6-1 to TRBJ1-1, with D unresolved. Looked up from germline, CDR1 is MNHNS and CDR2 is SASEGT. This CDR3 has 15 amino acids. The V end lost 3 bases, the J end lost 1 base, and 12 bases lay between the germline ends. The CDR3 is CASSEPPARNTEAFF. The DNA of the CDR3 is TGTGCCAGCAGTGAGCCCCCCGCGAGGAACACTGAAGCTTTCTTT.

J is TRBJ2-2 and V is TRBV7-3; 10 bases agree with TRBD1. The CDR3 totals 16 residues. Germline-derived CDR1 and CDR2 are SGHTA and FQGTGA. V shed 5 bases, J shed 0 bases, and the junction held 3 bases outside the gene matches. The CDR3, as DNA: TGTGCCAGCAGCACCGGGACAGGGGCGAACACCGGGGAGCTGTTTTTT. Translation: CASSTGTGANTGELFF.

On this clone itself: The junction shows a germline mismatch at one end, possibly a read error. Written as DNA, the CDR3 is TGTGCCAGCAGCTCCCCATCTTGGCGGAACTTC. It encodes CASSSPSWRNF. The chain is built from TRBV7-9 and TRBJ2-7; no firm D call. The CDR3 contains 11 residues. Germline lookup yields CDR1 SEHNR and CDR2 FQNEAQ (reference sequence). Full variable domain (outside the CDR3, taken from reference TRBV7-9 and TRBJ2-7): DTGVSQNPRHKITKRGQNVTFRCDPISEHNRLYWYRQTLGQGPEFLTYFQNEAQLEKSRLLSDRFSAERPKGSFSTLEIQRTEQGDSAMYLCASSSPSWRNFGPGTRLTVT.

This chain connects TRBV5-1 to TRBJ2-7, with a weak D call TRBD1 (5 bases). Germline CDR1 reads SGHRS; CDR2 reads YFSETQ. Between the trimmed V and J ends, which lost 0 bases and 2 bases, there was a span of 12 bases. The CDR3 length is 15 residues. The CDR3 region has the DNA TGCGCCAGCAGCTTGGGGGGCGATTTCACCTACGAGCAGTACTTC. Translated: CASSLGGDFTYEQYF.

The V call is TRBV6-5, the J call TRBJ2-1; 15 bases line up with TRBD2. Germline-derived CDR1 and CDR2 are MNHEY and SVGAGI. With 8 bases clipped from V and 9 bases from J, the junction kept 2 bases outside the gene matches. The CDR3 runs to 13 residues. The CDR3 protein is CASGTSGRFEQFF. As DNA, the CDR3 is TGTGCCAGCGGGACTAGCGGGAGGTTTGAGCAGTTCTTC.

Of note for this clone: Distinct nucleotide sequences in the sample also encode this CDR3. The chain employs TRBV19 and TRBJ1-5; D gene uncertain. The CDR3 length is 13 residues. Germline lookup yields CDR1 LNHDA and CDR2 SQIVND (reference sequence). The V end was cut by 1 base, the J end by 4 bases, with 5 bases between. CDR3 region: CASSIGRNQPQHF. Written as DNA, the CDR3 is TGTGCCAGTAGTATAGGCAGAAATCAGCCCCAGCATTTT.

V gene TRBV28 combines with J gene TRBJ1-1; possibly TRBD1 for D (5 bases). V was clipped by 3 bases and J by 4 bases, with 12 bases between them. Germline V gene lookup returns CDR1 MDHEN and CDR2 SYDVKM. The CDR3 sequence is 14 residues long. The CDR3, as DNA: TGTGCCAGCAGTTTTTGGCAGGGCGCCACTGAAGCTTTCTTT. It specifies CASSFWQGATEAFF.

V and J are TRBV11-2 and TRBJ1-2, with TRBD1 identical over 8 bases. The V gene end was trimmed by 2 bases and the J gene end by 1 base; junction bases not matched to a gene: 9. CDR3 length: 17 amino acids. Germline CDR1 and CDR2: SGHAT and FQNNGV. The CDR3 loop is CASSLNFGQGFNYGYTF. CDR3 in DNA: TGTGCCAGCAGCTTAAATTTTGGACAGGGATTTAACTATGGCTACACCTTC.

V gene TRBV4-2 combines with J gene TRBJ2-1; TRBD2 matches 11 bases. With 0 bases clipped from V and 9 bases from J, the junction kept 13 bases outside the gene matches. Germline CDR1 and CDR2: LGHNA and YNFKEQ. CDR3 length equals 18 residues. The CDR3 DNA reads TGTGCCAGCAGCCAAGATTTGGGCATAGCGGGAGGGCCTGTTGAGCAGTTCTTC. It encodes CASSQDLGIAGGPVEQFF.

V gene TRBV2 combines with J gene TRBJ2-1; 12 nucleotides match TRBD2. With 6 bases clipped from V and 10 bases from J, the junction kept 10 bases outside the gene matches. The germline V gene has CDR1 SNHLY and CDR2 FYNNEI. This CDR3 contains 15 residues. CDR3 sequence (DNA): TGTGCCAGCAGGGCCCGGGGACTAGCGGGTCTCGAGCAGTTCTTC. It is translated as CASRARGLAGLEQFF.

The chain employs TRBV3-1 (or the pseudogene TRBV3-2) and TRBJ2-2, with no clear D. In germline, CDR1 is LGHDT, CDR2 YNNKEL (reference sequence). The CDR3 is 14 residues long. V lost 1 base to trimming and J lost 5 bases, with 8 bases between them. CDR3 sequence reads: CASSQGQVTGELFF. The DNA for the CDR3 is TGTGCCAGCAGCCAAGGTCAGGTAACCGGGGAGCTGTTTTTT.

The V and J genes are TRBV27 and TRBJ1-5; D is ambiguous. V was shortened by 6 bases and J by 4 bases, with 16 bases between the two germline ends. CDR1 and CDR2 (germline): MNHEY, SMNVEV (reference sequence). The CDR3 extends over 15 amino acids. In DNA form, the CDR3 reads TGTGCCAGCAGAGTAGACACCCGTTTAAATCAGCCCCAGCATTTT. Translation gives CASRVDTRLNQPQHF.

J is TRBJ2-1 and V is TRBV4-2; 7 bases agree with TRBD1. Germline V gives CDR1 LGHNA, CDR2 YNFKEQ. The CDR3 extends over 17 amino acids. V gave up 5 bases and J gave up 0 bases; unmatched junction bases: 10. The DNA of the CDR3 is TGTGCCAGCAGCGCGCAGACAGGGATGAGCTCCTACAATGAGCAGTTCTTC. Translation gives CASSAQTGMSSYNEQFF.

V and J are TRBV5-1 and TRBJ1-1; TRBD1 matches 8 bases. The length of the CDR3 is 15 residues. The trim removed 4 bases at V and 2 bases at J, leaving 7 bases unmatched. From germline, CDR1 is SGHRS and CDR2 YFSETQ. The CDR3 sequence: CASSPRGQDNTEAFF. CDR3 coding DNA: TGCGCCAGCAGCCCCCGGGGACAGGACAACACTGAAGCTTTCTTT.

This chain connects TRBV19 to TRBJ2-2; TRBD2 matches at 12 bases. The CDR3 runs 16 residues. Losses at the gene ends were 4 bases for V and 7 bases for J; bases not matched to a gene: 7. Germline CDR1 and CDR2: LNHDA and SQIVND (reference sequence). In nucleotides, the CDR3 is TGTGCCAGTAGTACTGTCCGGACTAGCGGGAACGGGGAGCTGTTTTTT. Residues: CASSTVRTSGNGELFF.

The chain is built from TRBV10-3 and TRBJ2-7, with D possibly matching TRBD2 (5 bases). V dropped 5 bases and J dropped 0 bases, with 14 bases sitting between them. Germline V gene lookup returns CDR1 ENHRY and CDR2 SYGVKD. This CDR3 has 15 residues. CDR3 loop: CAISFTTGSSYEQYF. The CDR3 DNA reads TGTGCCATCAGTTTTACGACGGGGAGCTCCTACGAGCAGTACTTC.

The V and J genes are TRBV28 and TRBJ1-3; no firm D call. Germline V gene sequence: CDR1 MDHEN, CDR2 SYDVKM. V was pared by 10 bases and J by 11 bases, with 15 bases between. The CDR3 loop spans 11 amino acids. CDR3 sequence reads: CAISSVQAIYF. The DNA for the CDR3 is TGTGCCATCTCTTCGGTCCAGGCCATATATTTT.